Listed below are T cell receptor beta chains from one sample, sequenced in a study of blood T cell repertoires in COVID-19. Method: immunoSEQ multiplex PCR; TCRdb's copy keeps in-frame clones and lacks some. The sample has approximately 92,000 clones, 84% seen once. Source material: peripheral blood. These receptors were collected from a man aged 70-80 years with active or convalescent COVID-19. The conserved cysteine and the conserved F or W are not part of the CDR3 here.

J: TRBJ1-2; V: TRBV7-9; CDR3: ASSQDRGEAGYT
J: TRBJ1-5; V: TRBV7-2; CDR3: ASSLGSPAGNQPQH
J: TRBJ2-3; V: TRBV7-2; CDR3: ASTYWSARRTDTQY
J: TRBJ2-1; V: TRBV7-3; CDR3: ASSSHRASYNEQF
J: TRBJ1-3; V: TRBV18; CDR3: ASSPTPGPGNTIY
J: TRBJ1-2; V: TRBV6-1; CDR3: ASSESGDYGYT
J: TRBJ1-1; V: TRBV3-1/TRBV3-2; CDR3: ASSFRAQGSTEAF
J: TRBJ2-6; V: TRBV2; CDR3: ASRLTGTGANVLT
J: TRBJ2-3; V: TRBV24-1; CDR3: ATSDLGIGTAADTQY
J: TRBJ2-7; V: TRBV7-2; CDR3: ASSLLATAYEQY
J: TRBJ1-6; V: TRBV27; CDR3: ASSSLRAYNSPLH
J: TRBJ1-5; V: TRBV6-4; CDR3: ASSVPGQNHSNQPQH
J: TRBJ1-5; V: TRBV27; CDR3: ASSLSGSNYPPY
J: TRBJ1-1; V: TRBV4-2; CDR3: ASSQSGTGASAF
J: TRBJ1-2; V: TRBV23-1; CDR3: ASQLYGYT
J: TRBJ1-6; V: TRBV6-1; CDR3: ASTIQGTYNSPLH
J: TRBJ1-2; V: TRBV2; CDR3: ASGDRGDYGYT
J: TRBJ1-2; V: TRBV28; CDR3: ASSEPGTGDYGYT
J: TRBJ1-1; V: TRBV9; CDR3: ASSVVGTGGEAF
J: TRBJ2-2; V: TRBV7-2; CDR3: ASSLIAGGKLGELF
J: TRBJ2-2; V: TRBV7-7; CDR3: ASSLGLAATGELF
J: TRBJ1-1; V: TRBV19; CDR3: ASSLSTGIEGTEAF
J: TRBJ1-1; V: TRBV6-5; CDR3: ASSSPTGVTEAF
J: TRBJ1-4; V: TRBV7-9; CDR3: ASSLRGTGDWEKLF
J: TRBJ2-7; V: TRBV5-5; CDR3: ASRGGLAEYEQY
J: TRBJ1-2; V: TRBV18; CDR3: ASSPLAGTGTFYT
J: TRBJ1-5; V: TRBV30; CDR3: AWAQGDNQPQH
J: TRBJ2-3; V: TRBV6-1; CDR3: ASSEALLRTSADTQY
J: TRBJ2-7; V: TRBV2; CDR3: ASSFKTTTYEQY
J: TRBJ2-5; V: TRBV30; CDR3: AWSVGGGSGTQY
J: TRBJ1-2; V: TRBV14; CDR3: ASSLDRVNYGYT
J: TRBJ1-1; V: TRBV18; CDR3: ASSYSKTEAF
J: TRBJ1-1; V: TRBV6-5; CDR3: ASSSDRGRGTEAF
J: TRBJ2-1; V: TRBV11-3; CDR3: ASSLRGQGNEQF
J: TRBJ1-1; V: TRBV29-1; CDR3: SVPQGVGTEAF
J: TRBJ2-1; V: TRBV11-2; CDR3: ASRPRLQGRRF
J: TRBJ1-1; V: TRBV18; CDR3: ASSPWTGNSNTEAF
J: TRBJ2-2; V: TRBV19; CDR3: ASTPTGSYTGELF
J: TRBJ2-3; V: TRBV3-1/TRBV3-2; CDR3: ASSQRETGAGDTQY
J: TRBJ2-5; V: TRBV2; CDR3: ASSQQGPQRTTQY
J: TRBJ1-3; V: TRBV20-1; CDR3: SASKQGAHSFGNTIY
J: TRBJ1-5; V: TRBV6-5; CDR3: ASSSPGQGDNQPQH
J: TRBJ1-4; V: TRBV25-1; CDR3: ASSEYELNEKLF
J: TRBJ2-1; V: TRBV19; CDR3: AIIKYPGQGNEQF
J: TRBJ2-5; V: TRBV7-3; CDR3: ASSLTSGETQY
J: TRBJ1-4; V: TRBV27; CDR3: ASSPSPGTGLEKLF
J: TRBJ1-6; V: TRBV9; CDR3: ASSVEGFGSPLH
J: TRBJ1-2; V: TRBV18; CDR3: ASSPLGGDGYT
J: TRBJ2-1; V: TRBV5-1; CDR3: ASSSTGGSYNEQF
J: TRBJ2-5; V: TRBV6-2/TRBV6-3; CDR3: ASSLFPGTSGGSMY
J: TRBJ1-1; V: TRBV2; CDR3: ASHRDRGFTEAF
J: TRBJ2-1; V: TRBV9; CDR3: ASSVGPVSYNEQF
J: TRBJ1-2; V: TRBV19; CDR3: ASSIDRTQERGYT
J: TRBJ1-3; V: TRBV28; CDR3: ASSLSGSSGNTIY
J: TRBJ2-1; V: TRBV5-4; CDR3: ASSLALQGDYNEQF
J: TRBJ2-7; V: TRBV18; CDR3: ASSPSLSYEQY
J: TRBJ2-5; V: TRBV18; CDR3: ASSPRPNSQGTSRETQY